This section outlines one T cell receptor beta chain sequence together with its context. The data were taken from a study of shared clonotypes between healthy human individuals. The V end lost 2 bases, the J end lost 1 base, and 13 bases lay between the germline ends. This CDR3 contains 15 residues. CDR1 SGHKS and CDR2 YYEKEE come from the germline V gene (reference sequence). This table comes from immunoSEQ multiplex PCR, and its TCRdb copy is limited to in-frame clones, with some not included. This sample has roughly 1,800,000 clones; roughly 95% occur once, and the top ten carry roughly 1.2%. CD45RO-negative, CCR7-positively selected cells formed the naive CD8 fraction, excluding terminally differentiated effector memory CD45RA+ cells.

Input material: naive CD8+ T cells sorted from blood. The chain couples TRBV5-5 to TRBJ2-7, with D tentatively TRBD2 (5 bases). The source is a man between 18 and 29 years old in good health. The CDR3 is CASSFDKLGSYEQYF. Here the CDR3 DNA reads TGTGCCAGCAGCTTCGACAAACTAGGATCCTACGAGCAGTACTTC.